This TCR beta chain was obtained from a study of beta chain features in type 1 diabetes (dated by TCRdb to the late 2010s). Study-wide context: Patients and healthy donors did not differ in mean age, gender distribution, total cell number or subset yield. Across all samples, fewer than 130 million sorted cells were examined, and cell number per subset correlated strongly with RNA yield. The study compared TCRB repertoires of sorted circulating CD4+ T cell subsets between recently diagnosed type 1 diabetes patients and matched healthy donors. Whereas all 28 donors provided naive and central memory subsets, regulatory and stem cell-like memory subsets were isolated from just 8 patients and about eight healthy donors.

The investigation overall reported the following: At VDJ recombination sites, patients with type 1 diabetes made fewer insertions and deleted more nucleotides, a pattern implying thymic rearrangement abnormalities. The naive, central memory and regulatory TCRB repertoires appeared to resemble one another more closely among patients than among healthy donors. A moderate but significant shortening of TCRB CDR3 length was observed in type 1 diabetes patients in all four CD4+ subsets. Because cDNA was sequenced instead of genomic DNA, highly expressing activated cells could be over-represented, though the groups showed no difference in activation or CD3 levels. Because small numbers of individuals were included in the HLA sub-analyses, any influence of HLA type on TCRB rearrangement was left unresolved. PCR might favor shorter templates, but patient and control samples were amplified and corrected together, so any skew would affect both groups equally.

All of the isolated RNA was reverse transcribed with the High Capacity cDNA Reverse Transcription Kit, so expressed TCRB transcripts were sequenced. Deep immunoSEQ sequencing was applied to naive, central memory and regulatory T cell samples, giving an average of roughly 3.5 million total reads per sample. After sorted cells were lysed in RLT buffer, RNA was extracted with DNase-treated RNeasy Micro or Mini kits, with the choice depending on cell number. To prevent cross-contamination, every cell subset was processed on its own, while patient and healthy donor samples were processed together. The immunoSEQ multiplex PCR was used to amplify TCRB sequences from cDNA, yielding 87-bp fragments that span the CDR3 region. Sequencing of the amplicons was performed on the Illumina HiSeq platform. As for how the authors treated the data: PCR bias was corrected computationally using synthetic template baselines, and reads within Hamming distance 2 were collapsed, with unmergeable singletons discarded. Reads were aligned against IMGT so that V, D and J genes, CDR3 length and insertions or deletions at six rearrangement sites could be assigned. Within each subset, clonotype counts were normalized to the number of sorted cells before true diversity and Gini coefficients were calculated with the tcR R package. Repertoire sharing was quantified using the overlap coefficient calculated on TCRB nucleotide sequences. TCRdb obtained this table from immuneACCESS and retained in-frame rearrangements with V and J assigned. These tables miss some clones; where compared with another copy, unresolved V genes account for less than half of the shortfall, and the remainder is unexplained. V, J and clone size are taken as reported in that table, and D and trimming were inferred from the DNA itself. The sample table contains about 320,000 clones; only one count was recorded for around 15% of them. The leading ten clones occupy more than 6.5% of the sample.

This clone was picked up a small number of times. Its binding antigen is unknown. Within one base of it there is no much larger clone, and no base qualities were kept. According to the germline V gene, CDR1 reads SNHLY and CDR2 reads FYNNEI. Cut back by 3 bases and 0 bases, the V and J ends lie 5 bases apart. The CDR3 runs 13 amino acids, cysteine and phenylalanine included. The kept DNA is CDR3 alone, 39 bases in frame from the first base. Each donor gave one peripheral blood draw, roughly 0.11 L on average, collected into heparinised tubes. Naive, central memory, regulatory and stem cell-like memory CD4+ T cells were sorted on a BD FACSAria II using a panel including CD45RO, CCR7, CD25, CD127, CD95 and CD27. All sorted populations exceeded 95% purity. PBMCs were isolated immediately by Lymphoprep density gradient centrifugation and stained directly without culture. Samples were stained and sorted in pairs, with one healthy donor and one patient per experiment, so that batch effects were minimized.

This receptor was taken from a man aged 25-40 years in good health. Source material: central memory CD4+ T cells from blood. This sequence uses TRBV2 and TRBJ1-2; the D gene identity is not certain. The CDR3 protein sequence reads: CASSDRTNYGYTF. The nucleotides read TGTGCCAGCAGTGACAGGACTAACTATGGCTACACCTTC. Supplemented by the reference TRBV2 and TRBJ1-2 proteins around the CDR3, the complete variable domain is EPEVTQTPSHQVTQMGQEVILRCVPISNHLYFYWYRQILGQKVEFLVSFYNNEISEKSEIFDDQFSVERPDGSNFTLKIRSTKLEDSAMYFCASSDRTNYGYTFGSGTRLTVV.